These T cell receptor beta chains were read from a single sample in a study of cytotoxic CD8 clonotypes in ibrutinib-treated CLL. Here immunoSEQ multiplex PCR was the method, and the copy in TCRdb shows in-frame clones only, minus some. This sample yields 60,000 to 75,000 clones, of which about nine tenths are seen a single time; 3.1% belongs to the top ten. Source: PBMCs, taken after 12 months of ibrutinib treatment. These TCRs come from a human donor with chronic lymphocytic leukemia. Both conserved end residues are part of each CDR3. A D gene is named only where the DNA matches it firmly. Some rows have no size entry. The others give once, few or many, or a class for an expanded clone.

D gene,CDR3 length,clone size,V gene,J gene,CDR3 DNA,CDR3 protein
NA,16,once,TRBV11-2,TRBJ2-3,TGTGCCAGCAGCCCCTCGGCAGGGCCCCACAGGGATACGCAGTATTTT,CASSPSAGPHRDTQYF
NA,13,NA,TRBV6-1,TRBJ2-7,TGTGCCAGCACCAAAGGCCCCACCAACGAGCAGTACTTC,CASTKGPTNEQYF
NA,12,NA,TRBV19,TRBJ2-7,TGTGCCAGTAGTAGAGGACCATACGAGCAGTACTTC,CASSRGPYEQYF
TRBD1,15,NA,TRBV11-3,TRBJ2-7,TGTGCCAGCAGCCCCCGGGGACAGGGGTACTACGAGCAGTACTTC,CASSPRGQGYYEQYF
TRBD1,12,NA,TRBV29-1,TRBJ2-7,TGCAGCGTGCCCGGGACAGCTCACCACAAGTACTTC,CSVPGTAHHKYF
NA,15,NA,TRBV7-8,TRBJ1-1,TGTGCCAGCAGCGTAGTGCGCGGGGCAGATTCTGAAGCTTTCTTT,CASSVVRGADSEAFF
TRBD2,20,NA,TRBV6-1,TRBJ2-3,TGTGCCAGCAGTGAAGTTGGACTAGCGGGCCATTTAGGCGGCACAGATACGCAGTATTTT,CASSEVGLAGHLGGTDTQYF
NA,15,NA,TRBV11-3,TRBJ2-7,TGTGCCAGCAGCTTACGCTCTCAGGGGTCCGACGAGCAGTACTTC,CASSLRSQGSDEQYF
NA,14,once,TRBV15,TRBJ2-7,TGTGCCACCAGCAGTCGGTGGATACGATACGAGCAGTACTTC,CATSSRWIRYEQYF
NA,13,NA,TRBV19,TRBJ1-1,TGTGCCAGTAGTTCCACGGGGGACACTGAAGCTTTCTTT,CASSSTGDTEAFF
TRBD1,18,NA,TRBV5-1,TRBJ2-6,TGCGCCAGCAGCTTTACAGGGGGCCACTCCTCTGGGGCCAACGTCCTGACTTTC,CASSFTGGHSSGANVLTF
TRBD1,12,NA,TRBV29-1,TRBJ1-1,TGCAGCGTTGGAGACAGGGTAACTGAAGCTTTCTTT,CSVGDRVTEAFF
TRBD1,14,few,TRBV5-1,TRBJ2-2,TGCGCCAGCAGTTCGGACAGGGCCACCGGGGAGCTGTTTTTT,CASSSDRATGELFF
NA,15,NA,TRBV14,TRBJ1-1,TGTGCCAGCAGCCAAGGACAGCGTTGGGGCACTGAAGCTTTCTTT,CASSQGQRWGTEAFF
NA,12,NA,TRBV2,TRBJ2-6,TGTGCCAGCAATCCTGGGGCCAACGTCCTGACTTTC,CASNPGANVLTF
NA,14,NA,TRBV19,TRBJ2-1,TGTGCCGCTAATCAGGGGGGCAACGACAATGAGCAGTTCTTC,CAANQGGNDNEQFF
NA,19,NA,TRBV13,TRBJ1-3,TGTGCCAGCAGCTTAGGCGGGGCCCGGCAGGGCCCCTCTGGAAACACCATATATTTT,CASSLGGARQGPSGNTIYF
NA,12,NA,TRBV11-3,TRBJ1-1,TGTGCCAGTAAGGGGGGGAACACTGAAGCTTTCTTT,CASKGGNTEAFF
TRBD1,12,once,TRBV18,TRBJ1-1,TGTGCCAGCTCACCGTCCGACAGGGACGCTTTCTTT,CASSPSDRDAFF
NA,16,NA,TRBV28,TRBJ1-1,TGTGCCAGCACCTGGGGAGGCAGGGCTTTGAACACTGAAGCTTTCTTT,CASTWGGRALNTEAFF
TRBD1,16,NA,TRBV4-2,TRBJ2-2,TGTGCCAGCAGCCAAGGGTGGACAGGGGGCTCTGGGGAGCTGTTTTTT,CASSQGWTGGSGELFF
NA,13,NA,TRBV7-2,TRBJ1-2,TGTGCCAGCAGCGTGGGACAAAACTATGGCTACACCTTC,CASSVGQNYGYTF
NA,13,NA,TRBV10-3,TRBJ2-7,TGTGCCATCAGTGATCAGGGGAGCGACGAGCAGTACTTC,CAISDQGSDEQYF
TRBD1,16,NA,TRBV4-1,TRBJ1-2,TGCGCCAGCAGCCAAGAGTTGGAGGGGGCTGTCTATGGCTACACCTTC,CASSQELEGAVYGYTF
NA,11,NA,TRBV20-1,TRBJ1-2,TGCAGTGCTAGAGATGGGTATGGCTACACCTTC,CSARDGYGYTF
NA,14,NA,TRBV30,TRBJ1-6,TGTGCCTGGAGTGTGGAGACCGCGAATTCACCCCTCCACTTT,CAWSVETANSPLHF
TRBD1,13,once,TRBV29-1,TRBJ1-1,TGCAGCGTCGCGACAGGGGGTGACACTGAAGCTTTCTTT,CSVATGGDTEAFF
NA,13,NA,TRBV7-3,TRBJ2-1,TGTGCCAGCAGCCCGAGGGGGGCAAATGAGCAGTTCTTC,CASSPRGANEQFF
NA,17,NA,TRBV27,TRBJ2-2,TGTGCCAGCAGTTTCCGGGTTGGGCTAGACAACACCGGGGAGCTGTTTTTT,CASSFRVGLDNTGELFF
TRBD1,15,NA,TRBV7-3,TRBJ1-1,TGTGCCAGCAGCGTTACCGGGACAGGGGGCACTGAAGCTTTCTTT,CASSVTGTGGTEAFF
TRBD1,14,NA,TRBV28,TRBJ1-5,TGTGCCACTACGGGACAGGGACGGAATCAGCCCCAGCATTTT,CATTGQGRNQPQHF
TRBD1,16,NA,TRBV5-1,TRBJ1-3,TGTGCCAGCAGCTCTATCGGGACAGAACCTGGAAACACCATATATTTT,CASSSIGTEPGNTIYF
NA,14,once,TRBV2,TRBJ2-5,TGTGCCAGCAGTCCCTGGGGCAGTAAAGAGACCCAGTACTTC,CASSPWGSKETQYF
NA,14,NA,TRBV13,TRBJ2-7,TGTGCCAGCAGCCGATCGGGATCATCGGGTGAGCAGTACTTC,CASSRSGSSGEQYF
TRBD1,14,NA,TRBV11-1,TRBJ2-3,TGTGCCAGCAGCCAAGACAGGGGCCCAGATACGCAGTATTTT,CASSQDRGPDTQYF
TRBD1,14,NA,TRBV4-2,TRBJ1-2,TGTGCCAGCAGCCTTACAGGGGGAACTCGTGGCTACACCTTC,CASSLTGGTRGYTF
NA,15,once,TRBV9,TRBJ2-7,TGTGCCAGCAGCGCAGGTGGGGGAACAACCTACGAGCAGTACTTC,CASSAGGGTTYEQYF
NA,15,NA,TRBV28,TRBJ2-1,TGTGCCAGCAGCAAGACCGGGGACTCCTACAATGAGCAGTTCTTC,CASSKTGDSYNEQFF
TRBD1,16,NA,TRBV27,TRBJ2-2,TGTGCCAGCAGTTCAAGAAACAGGGGGCTTGACGGGGAGCTGTTTTTT,CASSSRNRGLDGELFF
NA,13,once,TRBV19,TRBJ2-1,TGTGCCACTGGGACACCCTCCTACAATGAGCAGTTCTTC,CATGTPSYNEQFF
NA,16,once,TRBV19,TRBJ2-3,TGTGCCAGTAGTATAGAGGAGGGCGGGAGCACAGATACGCAGTATTTT,CASSIEEGGSTDTQYF
NA,13,few,TRBV30,TRBJ1-6,TGTGCCTGGAGTGGACAGAGGAATTCACCCCTCCACTTT,CAWSGQRNSPLHF
TRBD2,15,NA,TRBV7-9,TRBJ2-5,TGTGCCAGCAGCGAAGGACTAGCGCTTTCAGAGACCCAGTACTTC,CASSEGLALSETQYF
TRBD1,14,once,TRBV7-2,TRBJ1-5,TGTGCCAGCAGGCCGACAGGGCGCCATCAGCCCCAGCATTTT,CASRPTGRHQPQHF
TRBD2,16,NA,TRBV5-4,TRBJ2-5,TGTGCCAGCAGCTCGCTTGCGGGAGGGCAAGGGGAGACCCAGTACTTC,CASSSLAGGQGETQYF
TRBD1,17,NA,TRBV19,TRBJ1-4,TGTGCCAGTAGTGCTGACAGGGGGGCTCTTCTCGTAGAAAAACTGTTTTTT,CASSADRGALLVEKLFF
NA,14,NA,TRBV4-2,TRBJ2-3,TGTGCCAGCAGTATCAATCTGAGCACAGATACGCAGTATTTT,CASSINLSTDTQYF
NA,16,NA,TRBV5-6,TRBJ1-5,TGTGCCAGCAGCTTATCGTTACAGGGAGGCAATCAGCCCCAGCATTTT,CASSLSLQGGNQPQHF
TRBD1,14,NA,TRBV2,TRBJ2-3,TGTGCCAGCAGTAGCACAGGGGGCACAGATACGCAGTATTTT,CASSSTGGTDTQYF
TRBD2,17,NA,TRBV7-3,TRBJ2-3,TGTGCCAGCAGCGGTTCCTCCCTAGCGGGAGGTAGGGATACGCAGTATTTT,CASSGSSLAGGRDTQYF
TRBD1,13,NA,TRBV30,TRBJ1-5,TGTGCCTGGAGTGTAGGACAGGAGCTATCCCAGCATTTT,CAWSVGQELSQHF
NA,16,NA,TRBV23-1,TRBJ2-3,TGCGCCAGCAGGGGGATGAGGTGCAGGTCCACAGATACGCAGTATTTT,CASRGMRCRSTDTQYF
NA,12,NA,TRBV18,TRBJ2-3,TGTGCCAGCTCACCCTTGGCAGATACGCAGTATTTT,CASSPLADTQYF
TRBD2,16,NA,TRBV18,TRBJ2-3,TGTGCCAGCTCACGGGAACTAGCGGGATTGGGAGATACGCAGTATTTT,CASSRELAGLGDTQYF
NA,11,NA,TRBV21-1,TRBJ1-5,TGTGCCAGCAGCCCCCGACAGCCCCAGCATTTT,CASSPRQPQHF